The count of the clone carrying this TCR beta chain is one. Peripheral blood CD8+ and CD4+ T cells were profiled by TCR beta sequencing. Negative isolation yielded CD8+ and CD4+ T cells; FACS enriched TEMRA cells. The CDR3 is made up of 15 amino acids. Germline V gene lookup returns CDR1 SEHNR and CDR2 FQNEAQ (reference sequence). The ends lost 1 base at V and 2 bases at J; junction bases unmatched: 4. This record comes from a study of CD8 T cells in Susac syndrome. Random hexamers were used to reverse transcribe about 0.45 to 1 ug of RNA. Across 54 Vbeta and 13 Jbeta, immunoSEQ multiplex PCR amplified TCR beta CDR3. TCRdb redid the calling of the immunoSEQ multiplex PCR reads with MiXCR, one entry per CDR3 protein. The table lists fewer than 70,000 distinct CDR3 sequences, approximately 95% of them singletons.

The sequenced sample was CD8+ T cells from PBMCs. The V gene is TRBV7-9, the J gene TRBJ2-5; 7 bases map to TRBD2. This clonotype was sampled from a human donor in good health. CDR3 loop: CASSLEEAGQETQYF. In DNA form, the CDR3 reads TGTGCCAGCAGCTTAGAGGAAGCGGGGCAAGAGACCCAGTACTTC.